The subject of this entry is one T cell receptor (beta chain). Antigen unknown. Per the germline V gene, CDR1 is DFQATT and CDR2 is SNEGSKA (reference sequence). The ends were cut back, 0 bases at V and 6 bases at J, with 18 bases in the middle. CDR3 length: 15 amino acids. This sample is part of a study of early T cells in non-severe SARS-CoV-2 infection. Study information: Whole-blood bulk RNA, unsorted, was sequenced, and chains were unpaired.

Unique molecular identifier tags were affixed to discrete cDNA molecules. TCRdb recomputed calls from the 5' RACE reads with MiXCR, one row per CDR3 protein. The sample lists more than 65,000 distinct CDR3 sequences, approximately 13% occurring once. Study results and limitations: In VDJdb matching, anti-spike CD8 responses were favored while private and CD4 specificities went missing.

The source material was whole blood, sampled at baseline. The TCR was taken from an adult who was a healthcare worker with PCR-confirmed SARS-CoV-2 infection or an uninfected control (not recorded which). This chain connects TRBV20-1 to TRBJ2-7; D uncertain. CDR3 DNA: TGCAGTGCTAGAGATGGCCACGTGGGGTCTTCCGAGCAGTACTTC. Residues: CSARDGHVGSSEQYF.